This TCR beta chain is from a study of monozygotic twins with inflammatory bowel disease. The authors used roughly 3,800 ng of total RNA per TCR library. From its re-call of the 5' RACE reads, TCRdb lists each CDR3 protein once, without DNA. In all, the sample yields 150,000 or so distinct CDR3 sequences. Concerning this clonotype: Antigen: not known.

The germline V gene encodes CDR1 SGHTA and CDR2 FQGNSA. The CDR3 consists of 16 residues. Overall study findings and caveats: Relative to healthy twins, IBD patients had fewer clonotypes in common with others, a gap that was especially apparent with disease activity. No difference in repertoire similarity was seen between concordant and discordant twins, possibly because power was limited.

The chain couples TRBV7-2 to TRBJ2-4; TCRdb calls TRBD1, which cannot be checked without DNA. Sequenced material: blood. This TCR was sampled from a human donor with ulcerative colitis or Crohn's disease, or a healthy co-twin of an affected twin (not recorded which). The CDR3 protein is CASSSQTGGAQNIQYF.